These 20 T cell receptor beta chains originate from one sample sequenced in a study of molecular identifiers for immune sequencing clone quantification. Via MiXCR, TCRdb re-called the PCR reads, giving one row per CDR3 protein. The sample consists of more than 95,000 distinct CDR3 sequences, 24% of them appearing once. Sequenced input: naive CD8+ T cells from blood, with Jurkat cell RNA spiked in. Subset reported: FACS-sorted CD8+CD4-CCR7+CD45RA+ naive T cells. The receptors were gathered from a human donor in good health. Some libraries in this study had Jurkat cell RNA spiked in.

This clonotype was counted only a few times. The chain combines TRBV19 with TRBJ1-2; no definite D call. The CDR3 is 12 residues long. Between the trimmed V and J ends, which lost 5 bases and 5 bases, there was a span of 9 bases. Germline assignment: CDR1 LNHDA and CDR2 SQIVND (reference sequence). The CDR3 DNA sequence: TGTGCCAGTAGTCCTGGTCTGTATGGCTACACCTTC. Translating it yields CASSPGLYGYTF.

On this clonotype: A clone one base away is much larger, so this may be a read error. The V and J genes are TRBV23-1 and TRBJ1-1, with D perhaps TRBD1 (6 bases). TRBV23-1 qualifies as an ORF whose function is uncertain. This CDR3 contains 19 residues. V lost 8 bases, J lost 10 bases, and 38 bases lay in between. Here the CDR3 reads CASRPVEGGEASCPLVAFF. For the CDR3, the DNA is TGCGCCAGCCGTCCGGTTGAGGGGGGGGAAGCCTCCTGCCCTTTGGTAGCTTTCTTT.

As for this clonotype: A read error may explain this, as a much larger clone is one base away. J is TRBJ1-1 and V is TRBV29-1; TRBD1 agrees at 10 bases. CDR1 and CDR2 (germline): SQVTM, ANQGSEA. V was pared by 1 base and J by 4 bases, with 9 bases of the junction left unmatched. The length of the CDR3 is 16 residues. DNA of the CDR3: TGCAGCGTTGAAGTTACGGACAGGGGGTACAGCACTGAAGCTTTCTTT. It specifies CSVEVTDRGYSTEAFF. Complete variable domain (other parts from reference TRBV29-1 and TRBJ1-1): SAVISQKPSRDICQRGTSLTIQCQVDSQVTMMFWYRQQPGQSLTLIATANQGSEATYESGFVIDKFPISRPNLTFSTLTVSNMSPEDSSIYLCSVEVTDRGYSTEAFFGQGTRLTVV.

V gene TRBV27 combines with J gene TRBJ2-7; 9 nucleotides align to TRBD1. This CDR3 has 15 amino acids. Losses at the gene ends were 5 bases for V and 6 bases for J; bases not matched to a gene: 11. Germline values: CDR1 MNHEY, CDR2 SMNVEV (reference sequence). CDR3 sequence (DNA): TGTGCCAGCAGTGGGACGGGACAGGGTTTGGGCGAGCAGTACTTC. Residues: CASSGTGQGLGEQYF.

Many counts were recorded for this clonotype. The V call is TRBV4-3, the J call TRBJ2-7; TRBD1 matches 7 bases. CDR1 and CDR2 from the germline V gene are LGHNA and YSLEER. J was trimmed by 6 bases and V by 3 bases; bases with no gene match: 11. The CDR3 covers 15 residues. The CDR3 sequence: CASSQATGTGFEQYF. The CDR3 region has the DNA TGCGCCAGCAGCCAGGCGACAGGGACCGGTTTCGAGCAGTACTTC.

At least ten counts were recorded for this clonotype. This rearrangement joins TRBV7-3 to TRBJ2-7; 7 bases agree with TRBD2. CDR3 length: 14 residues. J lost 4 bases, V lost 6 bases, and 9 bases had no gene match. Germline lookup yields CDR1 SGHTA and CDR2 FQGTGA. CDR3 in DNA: TGTGCCAGCAGTCCTGACGGGGGGATATACGAGCAGTACTTC. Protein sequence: CASSPDGGIYEQYF.

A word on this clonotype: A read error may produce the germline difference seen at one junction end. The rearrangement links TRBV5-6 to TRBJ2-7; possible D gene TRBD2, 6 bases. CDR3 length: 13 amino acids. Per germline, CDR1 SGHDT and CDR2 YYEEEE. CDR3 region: CAGSHRAGNEQYF. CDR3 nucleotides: TGTGCCGGCAGCCATAGGGCGGGGAACGAGCAGTACTTC.

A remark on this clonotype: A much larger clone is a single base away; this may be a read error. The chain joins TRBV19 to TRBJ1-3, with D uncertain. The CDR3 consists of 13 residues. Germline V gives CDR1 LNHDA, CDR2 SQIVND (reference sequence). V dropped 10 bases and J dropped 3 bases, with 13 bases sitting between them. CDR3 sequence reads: CATEPFHGNTIYF. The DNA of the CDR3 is TGTGCCACCGAACCGTTCCATGGAAACACCATATATTTT. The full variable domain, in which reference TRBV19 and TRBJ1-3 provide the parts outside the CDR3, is DGGITQSPKYLFRKEGQNVTLSCEQNLNHDAMYWYRQDPGQGLRLIYYSQIVNDFQKGDIAEGYSVSREKKESFPLTVTSAQKNPTAFYLCATEPFHGNTIYFGEGSWLTVV.

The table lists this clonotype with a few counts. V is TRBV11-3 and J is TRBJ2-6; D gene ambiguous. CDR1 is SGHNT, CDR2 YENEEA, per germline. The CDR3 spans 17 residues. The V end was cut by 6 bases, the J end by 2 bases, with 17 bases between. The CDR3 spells CASRIGLWVAGANVLTF. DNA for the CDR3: TGTGCCAGCAGGATAGGGCTCTGGGTGGCTGGGGCCAACGTCCTGACTTTC.

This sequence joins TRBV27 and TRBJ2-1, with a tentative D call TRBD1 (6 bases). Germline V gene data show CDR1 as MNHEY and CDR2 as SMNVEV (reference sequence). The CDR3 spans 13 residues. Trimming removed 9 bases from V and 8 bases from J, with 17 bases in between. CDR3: CASSPGAIYEQFF. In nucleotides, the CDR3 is TGTGCCAGTTCCCCAGGGGCCATCTATGAGCAGTTCTTC.

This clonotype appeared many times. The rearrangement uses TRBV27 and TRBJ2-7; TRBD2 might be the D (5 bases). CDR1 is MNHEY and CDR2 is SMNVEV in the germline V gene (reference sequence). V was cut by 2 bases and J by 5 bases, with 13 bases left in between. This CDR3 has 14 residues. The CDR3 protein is CASSLLGPGDEQYF. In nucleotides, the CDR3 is TGTGCCAGCAGTTTACTTGGGCCCGGGGACGAGCAGTACTTC.

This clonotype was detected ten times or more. The CDR3 DNA sequence: TGTGCCAGCAGCGTGGGGACAGCTTCCTACAATGAGCAGTTCTTC. Encoded protein: CASSVGTASYNEQFF. J is TRBJ2-1 and V is TRBV11-2; 7 nucleotides align to TRBD1. CDR3 size: 15 residues. Trimming removed 5 bases from V and 1 base from J; junction bases left unmatched: 5. Germline V gene sequence: CDR1 SGHAT, CDR2 FQNNGV.

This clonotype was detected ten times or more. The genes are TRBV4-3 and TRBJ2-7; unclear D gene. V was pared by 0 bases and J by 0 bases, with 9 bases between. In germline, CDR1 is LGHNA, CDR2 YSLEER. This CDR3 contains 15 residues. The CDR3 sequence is CASSQESGRSYEQYF. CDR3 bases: TGCGCCAGCAGCCAAGAGTCAGGTCGCTCCTACGAGCAGTACTTC.

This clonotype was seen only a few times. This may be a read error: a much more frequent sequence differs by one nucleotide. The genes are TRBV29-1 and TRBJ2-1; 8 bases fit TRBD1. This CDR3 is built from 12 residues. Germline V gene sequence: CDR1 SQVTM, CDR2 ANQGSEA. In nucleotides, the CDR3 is TGCAGCGTTCAGGACAGGGACAATGAGCCGTTCTTC. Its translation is CSVQDRDNEPFF.

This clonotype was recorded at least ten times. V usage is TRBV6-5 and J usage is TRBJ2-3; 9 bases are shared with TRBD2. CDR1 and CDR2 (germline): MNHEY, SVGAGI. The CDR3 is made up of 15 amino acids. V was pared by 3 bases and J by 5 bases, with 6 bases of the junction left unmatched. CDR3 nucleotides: TGTGCCAGCAGTTATCTAGGGACTAGCTTAGATACGCAGTATTTT. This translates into CASSYLGTSLDTQYF.

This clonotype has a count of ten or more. The CDR3 DNA follows: TGTGCCAGCAGCTTAGCGCCCCAGCCTGAAGCTTTCTTT. Amino acids: CASSLAPQPEAFF. V usage is TRBV7-9 and J usage is TRBJ1-1; D call uncertain. CDR1 is SEHNR, CDR2 FQNEAQ, per germline (reference sequence). Between the trimmed V and J ends, which lost 0 bases and 6 bases, there was a span of 8 bases. The CDR3 length is 13 residues. Using reference TRBV7-9 and TRBJ1-1 for the parts outside the CDR3, the full variable domain is DTGVSQNPRHKITKRGQNVTFRCDPISEHNRLYWYRQTLGQGPEFLTYFQNEAQLEKSRLLSDRFSAERPKGSFSTLEIQRTEQGDSAMYLCASSLAPQPEAFFGQGTRLTVV.

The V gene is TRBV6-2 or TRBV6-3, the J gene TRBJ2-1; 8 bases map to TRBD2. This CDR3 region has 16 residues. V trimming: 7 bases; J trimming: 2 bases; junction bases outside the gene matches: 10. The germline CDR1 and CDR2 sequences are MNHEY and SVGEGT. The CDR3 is CASKTSGGGTYNEQFF. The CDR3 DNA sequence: TGTGCCAGCAAAACTAGCGGAGGGGGGACCTACAATGAGCAGTTCTTC.

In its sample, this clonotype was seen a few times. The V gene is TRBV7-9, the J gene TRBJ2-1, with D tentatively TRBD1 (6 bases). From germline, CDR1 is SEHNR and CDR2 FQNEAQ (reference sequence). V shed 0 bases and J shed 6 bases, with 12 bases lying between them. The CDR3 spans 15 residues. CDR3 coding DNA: TGTGCCAGCAGCTTAGCCCAGGGGATTGCCAATGAGCAGTTCTTC. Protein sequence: CASSLAQGIANEQFF.

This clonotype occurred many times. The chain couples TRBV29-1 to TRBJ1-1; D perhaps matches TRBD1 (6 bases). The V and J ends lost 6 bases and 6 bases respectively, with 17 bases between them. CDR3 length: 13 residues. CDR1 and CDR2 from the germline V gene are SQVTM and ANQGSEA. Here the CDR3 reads CSVTGRGRAEAFF. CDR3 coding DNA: TGCAGCGTGACGGGACGGGGGCGGGCTGAAGCTTTCTTT. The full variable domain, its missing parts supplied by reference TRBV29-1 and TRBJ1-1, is SAVISQKPSRDICQRGTSLTIQCQVDSQVTMMFWYRQQPGQSLTLIATANQGSEATYESGFVIDKFPISRPNLTFSTLTVSNMSPEDSSIYLCSVTGRGRAEAFFGQGTRLTVV.

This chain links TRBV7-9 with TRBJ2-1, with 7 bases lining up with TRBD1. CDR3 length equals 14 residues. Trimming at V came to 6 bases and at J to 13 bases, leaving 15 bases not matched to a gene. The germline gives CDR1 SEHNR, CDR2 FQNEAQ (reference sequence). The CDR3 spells CASSQPTGKDNQFF. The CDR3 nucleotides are TGTGCCAGCAGTCAGCCGACAGGGAAAGATAACCAGTTCTTC.